One and the same sample provided the 9 T cell receptor beta chains below, sequenced in a study of T cell repertoires in cytomegalovirus infection. Each CDR3 protein is one row after TCRdb ran MiXCR on the reads. The sample lists roughly 990,000 distinct CDR3 sequences; less than 40% were seen once. The antigens these receptors bind are not known. The source was cultured CD8+ T cells from PBMCs, collected from culture after CMV antigen stimulation. The receptors were gathered from a human donor in good health (CMV status not recorded). Some clones in this sample may be carry-over from other donors' samples.

This clonotype has more than one count but fewer than ten. The CDR3 DNA follows: TGTGCCAGCAGTTGGACAGGGGATCCCAATGAGCAGTTCTTC. This gives the protein CASSWTGDPNEQFF. This rearrangement joins TRBV25-1 to TRBJ2-1, with 9 nucleotides matching TRBD1. The CDR3 sequence is 14 residues long. The J segment lost 6 bases and the V segment lost 5 bases, leaving 5 bases of the junction unmatched. CDR1 is MGHDK and CDR2 is SYGVNS in the germline V gene.

The rearrangement uses TRBV6-6 and TRBJ1-2; 9 bases are shared with TRBD1. V dropped 5 bases and J dropped 3; count of bases not matched to a gene: 4. The CDR3 is 14 amino acids. Per germline, CDR1 MNHNY and CDR2 SVGAGI (reference sequence). The CDR3 nucleotides read TGTGCCAGCAGTAAACAGGGGGCTCACTATGGCTACACCTTC. This gives the protein CASSKQGAHYGYTF.

The chain couples TRBV5-5 to TRBJ1-6, with D possibly matching TRBD1 (5 bases). The V and J ends lost 2 bases and 4 bases respectively, with 13 bases between them. The CDR3 spans 16 residues. In germline, CDR1 is SGHKS, CDR2 YYEKEE (reference sequence). CDR3: CASSFPGTDYNSPLHF. DNA for the CDR3: TGTGCCAGCAGCTTTCCCGGGACGGATTATAATTCACCCCTCCACTTT.

This clonotype was observed a few times. V usage is TRBV7-9 and J usage is TRBJ1-2; a possible D gene is TRBD1 (5 bases). Looked up from germline, CDR1 is SEHNR and CDR2 is FQNEAQ (reference sequence). Trimming stripped 4 bases from V and 5 bases from J, with 11 bases between. The CDR3 has 13 residues. In DNA, the CDR3 is TGTGCCAGCAGCTCTTCCGACAGATATGGCTACACCTTC. This encodes CASSSSDRYGYTF.

V usage is TRBV7-9 and J usage is TRBJ2-7, with no clear D. Germline assignment: CDR1 SEHNR and CDR2 FQNEAQ (reference sequence). The V and J ends lost 1 base and 3 bases respectively, with 7 bases between them. This CDR3 spans 13 amino acids. CDR3 sequence (DNA): TGTGCCAGCAGCTTAGACAGCCACTACGAGCAGTACGTC. It specifies CASSLDSHYEQYV.

V and J are TRBV12-3 or TRBV12-4 and TRBJ1-1; D remains ambiguous. The CDR3 is 14 residues long. The V gene lost 5 bases and the J gene lost 4 bases, with 14 bases spanning the gap. Here the CDR3 reads CASSPPGLGTEAFF. CDR3 nucleotides: TGTGCCAGCAGTCCCCCGGGCTTGGGCACTGAAGCTTTCTTT.

The V call is TRBV9, the J call TRBJ2-5; D is possibly TRBD2 (7 bases). The V end lost 2 bases, the J end lost 6 bases, and 14 bases lay between the germline ends. This CDR3 spans 14 amino acids. CDR1 and CDR2 (germline): SGDLS, YYNGEE. The CDR3 here is CASSVSGGAKTQYF. CDR3 nucleotide sequence: TGTGCCAGCAGCGTCTCGGGGGGCGCGAAGACCCAGTACTTC.

This clonotype came up a few times. The chain uses TRBV7-6 and TRBJ1-2, with D tentatively TRBD1 (6 bases). Trimming cost V 9 bases and J 8 bases, with 16 bases left between them. CDR3 length equals 12 residues. From germline, CDR1 is SGHVS and CDR2 FNYEAQ. For the CDR3, the DNA is TGTGCCAGTGGATCAGACAGGTTCGGCTACACCTTC. Protein sequence: CASGSDRFGYTF.

The chain links TRBV4-1 to TRBJ1-1; TRBD1 matches at 9 bases. Per germline, CDR1 MGHRA and CDR2 YSYEKL. There are 17 residues in the CDR3. V dropped 1 base and J dropped 3; count of bases not matched to a gene: 9. This chain's CDR3 is CASSQGILDRGDTEAFF. The CDR3 DNA follows: TGCGCCAGCAGCCAAGGCATCCTGGACAGGGGTGACACTGAAGCTTTCTTT.